This T cell receptor (beta chain) was captured in a study of shared clonotypes between healthy human individuals. As concerns this clone: Its matching antigen is unknown.

The V and J ends lost 6 bases and 4 bases respectively, with 14 bases between them. The CDR3 extends over 14 amino acids. The germline CDR1 and CDR2 sequences are SGHNT and YYREEE (reference sequence). Broader study findings: Clonotypes that were shared across a few donors made up approximately 5% of naive CD4 clonotypes. Few donors limited the genetic and exposure-history diversity represented. Sharing of clonotypes among donors was expected to vary with sequencing depth.

Investigators spread the genomic DNA of each subset evenly over several immunoSEQ plates. Sequencing was performed with immunoSEQ multiplex PCR; in TCRdb, only in-frame clones are kept and a portion is missing. The table has approximately 1.5 million clones, 98% seen once; the top ten hold less than 0.55%. This sequence was found in a man younger than 45 in good health. Sequencing used naive CD4+ T cells sorted from blood. Subset noted: CD45RA+ positively selected. The chain carries TRBV5-4 and TRBJ1-3; no reliable D call. CDR3 nucleotides: TGTGCCAGCACCAACGGGAGCAGAGGAAACACCATATATTTT. This gives the protein CASTNGSRGNTIYF.